Following are 30 T cell receptor beta chains from one sample sequenced in a study of technical replicates of blood from several donors. Measured with immunoSEQ multiplex PCR; TCRdb has only the in-frame clones, and not every one. The repertoire holds roughly 92,000 clones, with about 95% as singletons. The material sequenced was T cells isolated from PBMCs. These receptors all stem from a human donor in good health.

The genes are TRBV19 and TRBJ2-3; no clear D gene. Germline V gene data show CDR1 as LNHDA and CDR2 as SQIVND (reference sequence). The CDR3 consists of 14 residues. V was cut by 5 bases and J by 7 bases, with 16 bases left in between. CDR3 in amino acids: CASSPDSFRNTQYF. The CDR3 DNA is TGTGCCAGTAGTCCAGACTCCTTTCGGAATACGCAGTATTTT.

The chain uses TRBV7-3 and TRBJ2-3; D perhaps matches TRBD2 (6 bases). Germline V gene sequence: CDR1 SGHTA, CDR2 FQGTGA. Trimming shortened V by 2 bases and J by 6 bases, and 15 bases separated the two germline ends. CDR3 length: 15 residues. Written as DNA, the CDR3 is TGTGCCAGCAGCTTAGGTTCTACTGGGGGGGATACGCAGTATTTT. This gives the protein CASSLGSTGGDTQYF.

The count of this clone is one. The J gene is TRBJ2-1, the V gene TRBV29-1; 10 bases are shared with TRBD2. V shed 5 bases and J 4 bases; nucleotides not matched to a gene: 5. Germline CDR1 is SQVTM and CDR2 is ANQGSEA. The CDR3 contains 14 residues. Here the CDR3 DNA reads TGCAGCGTTTGGAGTAGCGGGAGGTACAATGAGCAGTTCTTC. Translating gives CSVWSSGRYNEQFF.

The chain employs TRBV19 and TRBJ1-4; 7 bases agree with TRBD1. The CDR3 is 14 amino acids. Germline V gene sequence: CDR1 LNHDA, CDR2 SQIVND (reference sequence). With V trimmed by 6 bases and J by 4 bases, 5 bases remained unmatched. DNA for the CDR3: TGTGCCAGTAGCCGGGACAGAGATAATGAAAAACTGTTTTTT. Protein sequence: CASSRDRDNEKLFF. Full variable domain (remainder filled in from reference TRBV19 and TRBJ1-4): DGGITQSPKYLFRKEGQNVTLSCEQNLNHDAMYWYRQDPGQGLRLIYYSQIVNDFQKGDIAEGYSVSREKKESFPLTVTSAQKNPTAFYLCASSRDRDNEKLFFGSGTQLSVL.

The rearrangement uses TRBV4-1 and TRBJ1-2, with D possibly being TRBD1 (5 bases). CDR1 and CDR2 from the germline V gene are MGHRA and YSYEKL. Trimming pared 0 bases from V and 5 bases from J, leaving 13 bases between. This CDR3 spans 15 amino acids. As DNA, the CDR3 is TGCGCCAGCAGCCAAGAAATCACGACAGCTTATGGCTACACCTTC. This encodes CASSQEITTAYGYTF.

This clone was detected only once. The chain recombines TRBV27 with TRBJ2-7, with 12 positions matching TRBD1. Trimming at V came to 0 bases and at J to 6 bases, leaving 6 bases not matched to a gene. This CDR3 region has 16 residues. Germline CDR1 MNHEY, CDR2 SMNVEV (reference sequence). The CDR3 loop is CASSLSWGQGAFEQYF. As DNA, the CDR3 is TGTGCCAGCAGTTTATCTTGGGGACAGGGGGCTTTCGAGCAGTACTTC.

This clone was seen just once. The chain employs TRBV18 and TRBJ2-6; possibly TRBD2 for D (5 bases). The CDR3 runs 16 residues. Germline loops: CDR1 KGHSH, CDR2 LQKENI. Trimming removed 4 bases from V and 2 bases from J, with 12 bases in between. This CDR3 reads CASSRYGEAGANVLTF. In nucleotides, the CDR3 is TGTGCCAGCTCACGTTACGGGGAAGCTGGGGCCAACGTCCTGACTTTC. The variable domain in full, completed from reference TRBV18 and TRBJ2-6, reads NAGVMQNPRHLVRRRGQEARLRCSPMKGHSHVYWYRQLPEEGLKFMVYLQKENIIDESGMPKERFSAEFPKEGPSILRIQQVVRGDSAAYFCASSRYGEAGANVLTFGAGSRLTVL.

The chain uses TRBV7-3 and TRBJ2-1; D is possibly TRBD2 (6 bases). The germline V gene encodes CDR1 SGHTA and CDR2 FQGTGA. This CDR3 contains 16 residues. V shed 2 bases and J shed 3 bases, with 14 bases lying between them. The CDR3 DNA sequence: TGTGCCAGCAGCTTAGAGGGTCAGGGAGGCTACAATGAGCAGTTCTTC. The encoded protein is CASSLEGQGGYNEQFF.

The chain's CDR3 is CASSQVLGQGVHPSNQPQHF. The CDR3 coding sequence is TGCGCCAGCAGCCAAGTTCTAGGACAGGGGGTACACCCCAGCAATCAGCCCCAGCATTTT. This rearrangement joins TRBV4-1 to TRBJ1-5; 10 nucleotides agree with TRBD1. The CDR3 contains 20 residues. The junction had 13 bases not matched to a gene; V was cut back by 1 base and J by 1 base. CDR1 MGHRA and CDR2 YSYEKL come from the germline V gene.

This chain uses TRBV2 with TRBJ1-1; D ambiguous. The V gene's germline CDR1 is SNHLY and CDR2 FYNNEI. The CDR3 loop spans 13 amino acids. V lost 10 bases, J lost 7 bases, and 19 bases lay in between. In nucleotides, the CDR3 is TGTGCCATCTCCACGGGAGTTAATGGTGAAGCTTTCTTT. As protein: CAISTGVNGEAFF.

This clone was seen only once. This chain connects TRBV28 to TRBJ2-4, with D maybe TRBD2 (6 bases). Trimming cost V 2 bases and J 3 bases, with 11 bases left between them. The CDR3 runs to 15 residues. Germline-derived CDR1 and CDR2 are MDHEN and SYDVKM. The CDR3 protein is CASSLRGKGKNIQYF. The CDR3 coding sequence is TGTGCCAGCAGTTTACGCGGGAAGGGCAAAAACATTCAGTACTTC.

This sequence joins TRBV18 and TRBJ2-5, with TRBD1 as a possible D gene (5 bases). V was trimmed by 5 bases and J by 2 bases, leaving 15 bases between them. The CDR3 is made up of 15 amino acids. The germline gives CDR1 KGHSH, CDR2 LQKENI. The CDR3 DNA is TGTGCCAGCTCATCCTCGACAGAAATTCAAGAGACCCAGTACTTC. It codes for CASSSSTEIQETQYF.

The J gene is TRBJ2-1, the V gene TRBV10-3; D gene unclear. Germline lookup yields CDR1 ENHRY and CDR2 SYGVKD. This CDR3 has 13 amino acids. Deletions cut 4 bases from V and 8 bases from J, with 12 bases between. CDR3 region: CAISAEVADEQFF. CDR3 sequence (DNA): TGTGCCATCAGTGCCGAAGTAGCCGATGAGCAGTTCTTC.

This sequence joins TRBV25-1 and TRBJ1-1, with D uncertain. Germline assignment: CDR1 MGHDK and CDR2 SYGVNS. V was shortened by 6 bases and J by 4 bases, with 12 bases between the two germline ends. CDR3 size: 13 residues. This CDR3 reads CASSSAGGTEAFF. The CDR3 nucleotides are TGTGCCAGCAGCTCCGCGGGAGGCACTGAAGCTTTCTTT.

The sample holds one count of this clone. This chain connects TRBV27 to TRBJ1-2; D is undetermined. The V and J ends lost 5 bases and 1 base respectively, with 17 bases between them. The length of the CDR3 is 16 residues. CDR1 is MNHEY, CDR2 SMNVEV, per germline (reference sequence). The CDR3 DNA reads as TGTGCCAGCAGTCCCCGGCGGGAGCAACTTAACTATGGCTACACCTTC. It encodes CASSPRREQLNYGYTF.

V is TRBV10-1 and J is TRBJ2-7; 12 nucleotides line up with TRBD2. This CDR3 is built from 14 residues. The germline V gene encodes CDR1 WNHNN and CDR2 SYGVQD (reference sequence). V shed 4 bases and J 5 bases; nucleotides not matched to a gene: 3. CDR3 sequence: CASSGRTSGNEQYF. The DNA for the CDR3 is TGCGCCAGCAGTGGAAGGACTAGCGGGAACGAGCAGTACTTC.

This chain links TRBV15 with TRBJ2-7; 8 nucleotides align to TRBD2. The CDR3 has 14 amino acids. V was pared by 6 bases and J by 7 bases, with 11 bases of the junction left unmatched. Germline CDR1 reads LNHNV; CDR2 reads YYDKDF (reference sequence). This chain's CDR3 is CATRNGAGDREQYF. In DNA, the CDR3 is TGTGCCACCAGAAATGGAGCGGGAGATAGGGAGCAGTACTTC.

The rearrangement uses TRBV11-2 and TRBJ2-3; unclear D gene. The germline V gene encodes CDR1 SGHAT and CDR2 FQNNGV. The length of the CDR3 is 14 residues. Trimming shortened V by 8 bases and J by 4 bases, and 16 bases separated the two germline ends. The CDR3 is CASGKSDWSDTQYF. Here the CDR3 DNA reads TGTGCCAGCGGCAAAAGCGATTGGTCAGATACGCAGTATTTT.

This chain joins TRBV7-9 and TRBJ2-2; 7 nucleotides align to TRBD1. The V and J ends lost 3 bases and 7 bases, in that order; junction bases with no gene match: 11. This CDR3 region has 16 residues. Germline V gene lookup returns CDR1 SEHNR and CDR2 FQNEAQ (reference sequence). CDR3 residues: CASSFFVGQGDGELFF. CDR3 nucleotide sequence: TGTGCCAGCAGCTTCTTTGTTGGGCAGGGGGACGGGGAGCTGTTTTTT.

This chain joins TRBV9 and TRBJ1-3; 8 bases agree with TRBD1. This CDR3 has 16 residues. Looked up from germline, CDR1 is SGDLS and CDR2 is YYNGEE. V was pared by 3 bases and J by 0 bases, with 5 bases of the junction left unmatched. The CDR3 coding sequence is TGTGCCAGCAGCGCGTCTACAGGGGGCTCTGGAAACACCATATATTTT. Its translation: CASSASTGGSGNTIYF.

This clone was seen a single time. CDR3 DNA: TGCGCCAGCAGCTTTAGAGATACGCAGTATTTT. It translates to CASSFRDTQYF. The chain couples TRBV5-1 to TRBJ2-3; D not certain. The CDR3 totals 11 residues. Germline loops: CDR1 SGHRS, CDR2 YFSETQ. Trimming stripped 2 bases from V and 5 bases from J, with 3 bases between.

The genes are TRBV19 and TRBJ2-1; D may be TRBD2 (5 bases). V was pared by 5 bases and J by 7 bases, with 15 bases between. The CDR3 is made up of 14 amino acids. Germline loops: CDR1 LNHDA, CDR2 SQIVND (reference sequence). Here the CDR3 reads CASSPWITGNEQFF. DNA of the CDR3: TGTGCCAGTAGTCCCTGGATAACGGGGAATGAGCAGTTCTTC. Full variable domain (outside the CDR3, taken from reference TRBV19 and TRBJ2-1): DGGITQSPKYLFRKEGQNVTLSCEQNLNHDAMYWYRQDPGQGLRLIYYSQIVNDFQKGDIAEGYSVSREKKESFPLTVTSAQKNPTAFYLCASSPWITGNEQFFGPGTRLTVL.

This chain uses TRBV5-1 with TRBJ2-7, with TRBD1 matching 9 bases. Germline lookup yields CDR1 SGHRS and CDR2 YFSETQ. J gave up 6 bases and V 1 base, and 5 bases lay outside the gene matches. This CDR3 contains 14 residues. CDR3 residues: CASSLRDRVGEQYF. CDR3 coding DNA: TGCGCCAGCAGCTTGCGGGACAGGGTAGGCGAGCAGTACTTC. The full variable domain, completed using reference TRBV5-1 and TRBJ2-7, is KAGVTQTPRYLIKTRGQQVTLSCSPISGHRSVSWYQQTPGQGLQFLFEYFSETQRNKGNFPGRFSGRQFSNSRSEMNVSTLELGDSALYLCASSLRDRVGEQYFGPGTRLTVT.

About this clone itself: Other DNA sequences in this specimen translate into the identical CDR3. V is TRBV14 and J is TRBJ2-2, with 12 bases aligning to TRBD2. In germline, CDR1 is SGHDN, CDR2 FVKESK. The J segment lost 4 bases and the V segment lost 1 base, leaving 4 bases of the junction unmatched. This CDR3 contains 17 residues. CDR3 coding DNA: TGTGCCAGCAGCCAAGGACTAGCGGGAGTAGGCACCGGGGAGCTGTTTTTT. This gives the protein CASSQGLAGVGTGELFF.

CDR3 nucleotides: TGCAGCGTTGAACGAGGCCTCTCCCCCAATGAGCAGTTCTTC. Amino acids: CSVERGLSPNEQFF. The genes are TRBV29-1 and TRBJ2-1; D not certain. With 2 bases removed from V and 6 bases from J, the gap between germline ends came to 14 bases. CDR1 and CDR2 (germline): SQVTM, ANQGSEA. The CDR3 spans 14 residues.

The CDR3 protein is CASSLGTGGVNGANVLTF. The CDR3 DNA sequence: TGTGCCAGCAGTTTAGGGACAGGGGGCGTGAATGGGGCCAACGTCCTGACTTTC. J is TRBJ2-6 and V is TRBV27; 12 positions match TRBD1. V lost 2 bases, J lost 3 bases, and 5 bases stayed unmatched. The V gene's germline CDR1 is MNHEY and CDR2 SMNVEV (reference sequence). This CDR3 has 18 amino acids. The full variable domain, in which reference TRBV27 and TRBJ2-6 provide the parts outside the CDR3, is EAQVTQNPRYLITVTGKKLTVTCSQNMNHEYMSWYRQDPGLGLRQIYYSMNVEVTDKGDVPEGYKVSRKEKRNFPLILESPSPNQTSLYFCASSLGTGGVNGANVLTFGAGSRLTVL.

The chain links TRBV7-9 to TRBJ2-3; 8 nucleotides match TRBD1. Germline V gene sequence: CDR1 SEHNR, CDR2 FQNEAQ (reference sequence). There are 14 residues in the CDR3. Unmatched junction bases numbered 5, after V lost 5 bases and J lost 4 bases. The CDR3 nucleotides are TGTGCCAGCAGCCCCTCACAGGGGGCAGATACGCAGTATTTT. This encodes CASSPSQGADTQYF.

The CDR3 region is CASTGGTGYQPQHF. The CDR3 region has the DNA TGTGCCAGTACCGGCGGGACAGGGTATCAGCCCCAGCATTTT. The V call is TRBV19, the J call TRBJ1-5, with TRBD1 identical over 9 bases. CDR1 is LNHDA, CDR2 SQIVND, per germline (reference sequence). V lost 7 bases, J lost 5 bases, and 6 bases stayed unmatched. The CDR3 covers 14 residues. Together with reference TRBV19 and TRBJ1-5, the CDR3 gives the full variable domain: DGGITQSPKYLFRKEGQNVTLSCEQNLNHDAMYWYRQDPGQGLRLIYYSQIVNDFQKGDIAEGYSVSREKKESFPLTVTSAQKNPTAFYLCASTGGTGYQPQHFGDGTRLSIL.

The V gene is TRBV5-1, the J gene TRBJ1-1; D uncertain. Germline CDR1 and CDR2: SGHRS and YFSETQ. This CDR3 contains 17 residues. Deletions cut 1 base from V and 1 base from J, with 17 bases between. The CDR3 DNA sequence: TGCGCCAGCAGCTTGTGGTATCCCGGCGCGGGGAACACTGAAGCTTTCTTT. Its protein is CASSLWYPGAGNTEAFF.

The rearrangement joins TRBV5-4 to TRBJ2-2; 8 nucleotides agree with TRBD1. Unmatched junction bases numbered 9, after V lost 4 bases and J lost 7 bases. There are 15 residues in the CDR3. From germline, CDR1 is SGHNT and CDR2 YYREEE (reference sequence). The chain's CDR3 is CASSGAGGAGGELFF. CDR3 coding DNA: TGTGCCAGCAGCGGTGCAGGGGGCGCAGGCGGGGAGCTGTTTTTT.